Described below is a single T cell receptor beta chain sequence and its context. Its cognate antigen is unknown. The sequenced fragment ends 3 residues before the CDR3 boundary, so the rest is inferred from the germline J gene. The germline V and J ends were trimmed by 1 base and 7 bases, with 7 bases remaining between them. This CDR3 comprises 13 residues. CDR1 and CDR2 from the germline V gene are MNHNS and SASEGT. These data come from a study of T cell clonality in common variable immunodeficiency. Produced via immunoSEQ multiplex PCR; TCRdb's table is partial and in-frame only. The repertoire shows about 39,000 clones, none seen only once; the top ten take approximately 2.6%. Study results and limitations: CVID subjects had higher TCRbeta clonality than healthy controls, most marked in about a third.

The sample consisted of peripheral blood mononuclear cells. The rearrangement joins TRBV6-1 to TRBJ1-4; possibly TRBD1 for D (5 bases). This TCR was sampled from a person aged 18 to 75 in good health. CDR3 region: CASSEGRAEKLFF. The part of the CDR3 DNA that was read is TGTGCCAGCAGTGAAGGCAGGGCTGAAAAA.